This TCR beta chain was observed in a study of spatial heterogeneity in lung cancer. Time point denoted: sample taken at primary tumor resection. Regarding this clonotype: The antigen is not known.

TCRdb re-analysed the 5' RACE reads in MiXCR, keeping a single row per CDR3 protein. The sample holds some 4,100 distinct CDR3 sequences, 8.5% seen once. Trimming took off 2 bases at V and 2 bases at J, with 17 bases between the two ends. Per germline, CDR1 MDHEN and CDR2 SYDVKM. The CDR3 extends over 17 amino acids. Study-level findings and limits: Mutation counts in tumors were tracked by counts of expanded intratumoral alpha and beta TCRs.

The J gene is TRBJ2-3, the V gene TRBV28, with D perhaps matching TRBD1 or TRBD2 (5 bases each). The TCR originated in a male donor with early-stage non-small cell lung cancer. The specimen comprised lung tumor tissue, sampled at surgery. CDR3 sequence (DNA): TGTGCCAGCAGTTTACGGGCAGGGCGAGGGAACACAGATACGCAGTATTTT. It specifies CASSLRAGRGNTDTQYF. Variable domain in full (rest from reference TRBV28 and TRBJ2-3): DVKVTQSSRYLVKRTGEKVFLECVQDMDHENMFWYRQDPGLGLRLIYFSYDVKMKEKGDIPEGYSVSREKKERFSLILESASTNQTSMYLCASSLRAGRGNTDTQYFGPGTRLTVL.